Following are 27 T cell receptor beta chains from one sample sequenced in a study of T-cell memory formation after mild COVID-19. Each CDR3 protein is one row after TCRdb ran MiXCR on the 5' RACE reads. Of around 50,000 distinct CDR3 sequences in the sample, 25% to 30% were seen once. Sequencing was done on a sample of PBMCs or a T cell subset sorted from them (not recorded which). All receptors come from a young man who had mild COVID-19 (a few samples of this study predate the infection). Cell type and time point are not known.

This clonotype was seen many times. This sequence joins TRBV7-2 and TRBJ2-1, with TRBD2 matching over 10 bases. Trimming took 6 bases from V and 8 from J; bases not matched to a gene: 10. From germline, CDR1 is SGHTA and CDR2 FQGNSA. This CDR3 is 15 amino acids long. The CDR3 sequence is CASRVLAGLGDEQFF. The CDR3 nucleotides read TGTGCCAGCAGAGTACTAGCGGGGTTAGGGGATGAGCAGTTCTTC.

The chain joins TRBV20-1 to TRBJ2-3; 9 positions agree with TRBD2. Germline values: CDR1 DFQATT, CDR2 SNEGSKA (reference sequence). The CDR3 is 15 residues long. Trimming at V came to 7 bases and at J to 6 bases, leaving 14 bases not matched to a gene. The CDR3 coding sequence is TGCAGTGGAACCCTCGGACTAGCGACGACGGATACGCAGTATTTT. It is translated as CSGTLGLATTDTQYF.

The chain carries TRBV10-3 and TRBJ2-3; no reliable D call. Germline CDR1 ENHRY, CDR2 SYGVKD. V was clipped by 6 bases and J by 2 bases, with 9 bases between them. This CDR3 has 13 residues. This CDR3 is CAISGPDTDTQYF. For the CDR3, the DNA is TGTGCCATCAGCGGACCCGACACAGATACGCAGTATTTT.

The rearrangement uses TRBV6-5 and TRBJ2-1; 8 bases are a match to TRBD1. Trimming at V came to 4 bases and at J to 4 bases, leaving 6 bases not matched to a gene. The CDR3 consists of 15 residues. The germline CDR1 and CDR2 sequences are MNHEY and SVGAGI. The CDR3, as DNA: TGTGCCAGCAGTTTGGGACAGGCCATATACAATGAGCAGTTCTTC. It yields the protein CASSLGQAIYNEQFF.

This clonotype showed up just a few times. This chain links TRBV4-3 with TRBJ2-2; TRBD1 matches 8 bases. CDR3 size: 14 residues. Germline CDR1 reads LGHNA; CDR2 reads YSLEER. Trimming at V came to 4 bases and at J to 12 bases, leaving 10 bases not matched to a gene. The CDR3 nucleotides are TGCGCCAGCAGCCCGGGGACAGGCAGCGCCAAGCTGTTTTTT. This translates into CASSPGTGSAKLFF.

The V call is TRBV7-9, the J call TRBJ2-1; TRBD2 agrees at 8 bases. Trimming took 1 base from V and 14 from J; bases not matched to a gene: 19. CDR3 length: 17 amino acids. Germline values: CDR1 SEHNR, CDR2 FQNEAQ (reference sequence). CDR3 loop: CASSLEGRRSSGGAEFF. The DNA for the CDR3 is TGTGCCAGCAGCTTAGAGGGCCGTCGATCGTCCGGGGGGGCCGAGTTCTTC.

This clonotype has a handful of counts. The V gene is TRBV5-1, the J gene TRBJ2-7, with unresolved D. Germline loops: CDR1 SGHRS, CDR2 YFSETQ. CDR3 size: 12 residues. V gave up 2 bases and J gave up 5 bases, with 8 bases separating them. Here the CDR3 DNA reads TGCGCCAGCAGCTTTCGACGGGACGAGCAGTACTTC. This gives the protein CASSFRRDEQYF.

This clonotype was detected only a few times. V gene TRBV4-3 combines with J gene TRBJ2-1, with TRBD2 as a possible D gene (6 bases). CDR1 is LGHNA and CDR2 is YSLEER in the germline V gene. The V end lost 0 bases, the J end lost 6 bases, and 6 bases lay between the germline ends. This CDR3 spans 13 amino acids. CDR3 residues: CASSQDSGNEQFF. In DNA form, the CDR3 reads TGCGCCAGCAGCCAAGATAGCGGCAATGAGCAGTTCTTC.

This clonotype was detected ten times or more. The V gene is TRBV4-2, the J gene TRBJ2-3, with TRBD2 as a possible D gene (6 bases). V shed 0 bases and J shed 12 bases, with 19 bases lying between them. Germline CDR1 reads LGHNA; CDR2 reads YNFKEQ. The CDR3 covers 15 residues. CDR3 protein: CASSQDSGSGEYQYF. The CDR3 region has the DNA TGTGCCAGCAGCCAAGATTCGGGGTCGGGGGAGTATCAGTATTTT.

This clonotype was recorded at least ten times. The gene calls are TRBV29-1 and TRBJ1-1; D unclear. This CDR3 contains 12 residues. Trimming cost V 2 bases and J 5 bases, with 9 bases left between them. The germline V gene has CDR1 SQVTM and CDR2 ANQGSEA. The CDR3: CSVEKSGTEAFF. The CDR3 nucleotides read TGCAGCGTTGAAAAGTCGGGAACTGAAGCTTTCTTT.

The V and J genes are TRBV2 and TRBJ2-1; TRBD2 matches 7 bases. The CDR3 loop spans 16 amino acids. Germline V gives CDR1 SNHLY, CDR2 FYNNEI. J gave up 5 bases and V 2 bases, and 9 bases lay outside the gene matches. CDR3 DNA sequence: TGTGCCAGCAGTGAACGAGGTCTAGCGGACGACAATGAGCAGTTCTTC. Translation: CASSERGLADDNEQFF.

This chain connects TRBV5-6 to TRBJ1-1; D not resolved. CDR3 length: 12 amino acids. Germline V lookup: CDR1 SGHDT, CDR2 YYEEEE. Trimming cost V 4 bases and J 6 bases, with 10 bases left between them. DNA for the CDR3: TGTGCCAGCAGCCTCGGGGATGCTGAAGCTTTCTTT. Its protein is CASSLGDAEAFF.

J is TRBJ1-2 and V is TRBV19; a weak D match, TRBD1 (5 bases). The V gene lost 6 bases and the J gene lost 4 bases, with 21 bases spanning the gap. The CDR3 is made up of 16 amino acids. CDR1 LNHDA and CDR2 SQIVND come from the germline V gene (reference sequence). As DNA, the CDR3 is TGTGCCAGTAGCTCCCGGTGGAGGGAGGGGAGCTATGGCTACACCTTC. Amino acids: CASSSRWREGSYGYTF.

V and J are TRBV20-1 and TRBJ2-3; 9 bases are a match to TRBD1. This CDR3 region has 15 residues. Germline V gene lookup returns CDR1 DFQATT and CDR2 SNEGSKA (reference sequence). J lost 4 bases, V lost 3 bases, and 8 bases had no gene match. The CDR3 spells CSASEGTGLSDTQYF. The CDR3 DNA reads TGCAGTGCTAGTGAGGGGACAGGGTTGTCAGATACGCAGTATTTT.

The gene calls are TRBV28 and TRBJ2-3, with D maybe TRBD2 (5 bases). The germline gives CDR1 MDHEN, CDR2 SYDVKM. The CDR3 has 15 residues. V dropped 8 bases and J dropped 2 bases, with 17 bases sitting between them. This CDR3 is CASGMRRALTDTQYF. The CDR3 nucleotides are TGTGCCAGCGGAATGCGGCGGGCGCTCACAGATACGCAGTATTTT.

A few counts support this clonotype. The chain is built from TRBV6-5 and TRBJ2-7; D perhaps matches TRBD2 (7 bases). Looked up from germline, CDR1 is MNHEY and CDR2 is SVGAGI. The V end lost 2 bases, the J end lost 5 bases, and 13 bases lay between the germline ends. The CDR3 totals 14 residues. In DNA, the CDR3 is TGTGCCAGCAGTTACGGCGGGGGCAGCCACGAGCAGTACGTC. Translated: CASSYGGGSHEQYV.

The V call is TRBV4-3, the J call TRBJ1-1; D remains ambiguous. The CDR3 is 14 residues long. V was clipped by 0 bases and J by 6 bases, with 11 bases between them. In germline, CDR1 is LGHNA, CDR2 YSLEER. The CDR3 coding sequence is TGCGCCAGCAGCCAAGATTTTAGTGGGCCTGAAGCTTTCTTT. Its translation is CASSQDFSGPEAFF.

This clonotype was detected only a few times. The chain combines TRBV29-1 with TRBJ2-1; D unresolved. The germline gives CDR1 SQVTM, CDR2 ANQGSEA. V was shortened by 3 bases and J by 10 bases, with 13 bases between the two germline ends. The CDR3 contains 12 residues. CDR3 coding DNA: TGCAGCGTTGATTTATGGGGTATCGAGCAGTTCTTC. It encodes CSVDLWGIEQFF.

This rearrangement joins TRBV12-3 or TRBV12-4 to TRBJ2-7, with unresolved D. Trimming shortened V by 3 bases and J by 5 bases, and 11 bases separated the two germline ends. The CDR3 has 13 amino acids. The DNA of the CDR3 is TGTGCCAGCAGTTTCGACGGCGTAAACGAGCAGTACTTC. It specifies CASSFDGVNEQYF.

V is TRBV10-3 and J is TRBJ2-5, with 7 bases fitting TRBD1. V shed 3 bases, J shed 4 bases, and the junction held 11 bases outside the gene matches. Germline V gene data show CDR1 as ENHRY and CDR2 as SYGVKD. The CDR3 consists of 16 residues. CDR3 bases: TGTGCCATCAGTGAAATCCCATGGACAGGCCGAGAGACCCAGTACTTC. It specifies CAISEIPWTGRETQYF.

The chain joins TRBV6-5 to TRBJ2-7; the D gene is possibly TRBD1 (6 bases). The CDR3 is 14 residues long. V was shortened by 6 bases and J by 3 bases, with 15 bases between the two germline ends. CDR1 is MNHEY, CDR2 SVGAGI, per germline. CDR3 sequence (DNA): TGTGCCAGCAGACCACAGGGTAACGGCTACGAGCAGTACTTC. It codes for CASRPQGNGYEQYF.

The table lists this clonotype with a few counts. The V call is TRBV6-5, the J call TRBJ1-4, with 8 bases lining up with TRBD1. This CDR3 has 14 residues. Germline assignment: CDR1 MNHEY and CDR2 SVGAGI. The junction had 7 bases not matched to a gene; V was cut back by 6 bases and J by 7 bases. The CDR3 nucleotides read TGTGCCAGCAGGCCGACAGGGGTTGGTGAAAAACTGTTTTTT. The encoded protein is CASRPTGVGEKLFF.

This clonotype was seen a few times. The CDR3 DNA sequence: TGTGCCAGCAGCACAACGACAGCCTATGGCTACACCTTC. Its translation is CASSTTTAYGYTF. The V and J genes are TRBV7-9 and TRBJ1-2; the D gene is possibly TRBD1 (5 bases). V lost 5 bases and J lost 4, with 11 bases in between. The CDR3 sequence is 13 residues long. Germline loops: CDR1 SEHNR, CDR2 FQNEAQ (reference sequence).

A few counts support this clonotype. The genes are TRBV5-1 and TRBJ2-1, with D perhaps TRBD2 (6 bases). The germline V gene encodes CDR1 SGHRS and CDR2 YFSETQ. The CDR3 spans 13 residues. V was clipped by 2 bases and J by 10 bases, with 13 bases between them. This chain's CDR3 is CASSFREPVEQFF. CDR3 bases: TGCGCCAGCAGCTTCCGGGAGCCCGTGGAGCAGTTCTTC.

V usage is TRBV20-1 and J usage is TRBJ2-7, with 7 bases identical to TRBD1. Trimming at V came to 3 bases and at J to 0 bases, leaving 8 bases not matched to a gene. This CDR3 has 15 amino acids. Germline CDR1 DFQATT, CDR2 SNEGSKA (reference sequence). This CDR3 is CSASGWTGFSYEQYV. The CDR3 coding sequence is TGCAGTGCTAGTGGGTGGACAGGTTTCTCCTACGAGCAGTACGTC.

This clonotype was counted only a few times. The chain combines TRBV11-2 with TRBJ2-1; a possible D gene is TRBD1 (5 bases). CDR3 length equals 14 residues. Trimming stripped 5 bases from V and 8 bases from J, with 16 bases between. From germline, CDR1 is SGHAT and CDR2 FQNNGV. Written as DNA, the CDR3 is TGTGCCAGCAGCAGGATAGGGGTCATAGATGAGCAGTTCTTC. Residues: CASSRIGVIDEQFF.

The chain uses TRBV11-1 and TRBJ2-3; possibly TRBD1 or TRBD2 for D (5 bases each). V shed 4 bases and J shed 3 bases, with 11 bases lying between them. CDR3 size: 14 residues. Germline V gene sequence: CDR1 SGHAT, CDR2 FQDESV (reference sequence). Here the CDR3 reads CASSSGTATDTQYF. In DNA, the CDR3 is TGTGCCAGCAGCTCCGGGACCGCGACAGATACGCAGTATTTT.